The clone carrying this T cell receptor beta chain was observed a few times. The data stem from a study of T-cell reconstitution after alpha-beta-depleted transplantation in children. A TCRbeta library incorporating unique molecular identifiers was prepared. One entry per CDR3 protein, called by TCRdb with MiXCR from the PCR reads. The sample consists of 60,000 to 80,000 distinct CDR3 sequences, just under 7.5% of them appearing once. The CDR3 extends over 16 amino acids. V lost 3 bases to trimming and J lost 8 bases; unmatched junction nucleotides: 11. Per germline, CDR1 SGDLS and CDR2 YYNGEE. The receptor's source is a human donor who donated a stem cell graft to a child with acute lymphoblastic leukemia. The sequencing here drew on PBMCs from the stem cell graft donor, taken from the stem cell graft. The chain joins TRBV9 to TRBJ2-2; 9 nucleotides match TRBD2. CDR3 amino acids: CASSDPAGGGTGELFF. The CDR3 DNA is TGTGCCAGCAGCGATCCGGCGGGAGGGGGCACTGGGGAGCTGTTTTTT.